The 3 T cell receptor beta chains listed next were all sequenced from one sample in a study of sequential checkpoint blockade in melanoma. Described treatment: randomized to nivolumab then ipilimumab (arm A) or the reverse (arm B). Repertoires were generated with immunoSEQ multiplex PCR, while TCRdb's copy carries only in-frame clones and drops some. This sample has around 12,000 clones, with about 65% found just once. Sequencing used CD8+ T cells sorted from blood (inferred from file names), obtained from a patient given nivolumab and ipilimumab in sequence. The receptors originated from a human donor with melanoma.

This clone was found a few times. The chain employs TRBV5-8 and TRBJ2-7; D remains ambiguous. Trimming stripped 1 base from V and 0 bases from J, with 5 bases between. Looked up from germline, CDR1 is SGHTS and CDR2 is YDEGEE. The CDR3 runs 13 residues. CDR3 sequence (DNA): TGTGCCAGCAGCTTGCCCGTCTCCTACGAGCAGTACTTC. Translating gives CASSLPVSYEQYF.

The chain carries TRBV27 and TRBJ1-2; 8 bases are shared with TRBD1. The ends lost 6 bases at V and 0 bases at J; junction bases unmatched: 6. Germline values: CDR1 MNHEY, CDR2 SMNVEV (reference sequence). CDR3 size: 15 residues. CDR3 sequence reads: CASRRQGRANYGYTF. As DNA, the CDR3 is TGTGCCAGCAGGAGACAGGGGAGAGCTAACTATGGCTACACCTTC.

This chain joins TRBV6-5 and TRBJ2-2, with 7 bases aligning to TRBD1. The CDR3 runs 15 residues. In germline, CDR1 is MNHEY, CDR2 SVGAGI. Losses at the gene ends were 4 bases for V and 0 bases for J; bases not matched to a gene: 2. The CDR3, as DNA: TGTGCCAGCAGTTGGGGGACAGCGAACACCGGGGAGCTGTTTTTT. As protein: CASSWGTANTGELFF.